This is a list of T cell receptor beta chains from one sample in a study of T-cell memory formation after mild COVID-19. TCRdb passed the 5' RACE reads through MiXCR, listing each CDR3 protein once. The table records 430,000 or so distinct CDR3 sequences, nearly 25% of them present only once. Specimen: PBMCs or a T cell subset sorted from them (not recorded which). These receptors were taken from an adult woman who had mild COVID-19 (a few samples of this study predate the infection). Cell type and time point are not known. Each CDR3 is given with its conserved first and last residue. The D gene is left open where the match is weak. Only part of the rows carry a size: once, few, many, or a class if the clone is expanded.

j_call: TRBJ2-7
v_call: TRBV20-1
clone_size: .
d_call: .
cdr3_aa: CSARDTGHSSYEQYF
cdr3_nt: TGCAGTGCTAGAGATACAGGGCATTCCTCCTACGAGCAGTACTTC

j_call: TRBJ2-3
v_call: TRBV7-3
clone_size: .
d_call: .
cdr3_aa: CASSSAGTDTQYF
cdr3_nt: TGTGCCAGCAGCTCCGCAGGCACAGATACGCAGTATTTT

j_call: TRBJ2-5
v_call: TRBV10-3
clone_size: .
d_call: TRBD2
cdr3_aa: CAISLAGSRETQYF
cdr3_nt: TGTGCCATCAGTCTAGCGGGGTCGCGCGAGACCCAGTACTTC

j_call: TRBJ2-7
v_call: TRBV6-4
clone_size: .
d_call: TRBD1
cdr3_aa: CAISGQGCYEQYF
cdr3_nt: TGTGCCATCTCGGGACAGGGGTGCTACGAGCAGTACTTC

j_call: TRBJ2-7
v_call: TRBV29-1
clone_size: .
d_call: .
cdr3_aa: CSAGRVQGAFEQYF
cdr3_nt: TGCAGCGCAGGCCGGGTACAGGGTGCGTTCGAGCAGTACTTC

j_call: TRBJ2-1
v_call: TRBV20-1
clone_size: .
d_call: .
cdr3_aa: CSARPHGTRSYNEQFF
cdr3_nt: TGCAGTGCTAGACCCCACGGAACTCGTTCCTACAATGAGCAGTTCTTC

j_call: TRBJ1-1
v_call: TRBV19
clone_size: .
d_call: .
cdr3_aa: CASSIQGMNTEAFF
cdr3_nt: TGTGCCAGTAGTATTCAGGGCATGAACACTGAAGCTTTCTTT

j_call: TRBJ2-5
v_call: TRBV29-1
clone_size: few
d_call: .
cdr3_aa: CSVEVPVVETQYF
cdr3_nt: TGCAGCGTTGAAGTCCCGGTTGTCGAGACCCAGTACTTC

j_call: TRBJ2-1
v_call: TRBV20-1
clone_size: few
d_call: .
cdr3_aa: CSARGLTPNEQFF
cdr3_nt: TGCAGTGCTAGAGGCCTGACCCCCAATGAGCAGTTCTTC

j_call: TRBJ2-7
v_call: TRBV18
clone_size: .
d_call: TRBD1
cdr3_aa: CASSLGQGAFEQYF
cdr3_nt: TGTGCCAGCTCACTAGGACAGGGGGCGTTCGAGCAGTACTTC

j_call: TRBJ1-1
v_call: TRBV18
clone_size: .
d_call: TRBD1
cdr3_aa: CASSGRPGQKGAEAFF
cdr3_nt: TGTGCCAGCTCAGGACGGCCGGGACAGAAGGGGGCTGAAGCTTTCTTT

j_call: TRBJ2-1
v_call: TRBV5-1
clone_size: few
d_call: .
cdr3_aa: CASSLPTGGDYNEQFF
cdr3_nt: TGCGCCAGCAGCCTACCTACAGGGGGGGATTACAATGAGCAGTTCTTC

j_call: TRBJ2-6
v_call: TRBV5-4
clone_size: few
d_call: .
cdr3_aa: CASSPSGISGANVLTF
cdr3_nt: TGTGCCAGCAGCCCCTCCGGGATATCTGGGGCCAACGTCCTGACTTTC

j_call: TRBJ2-5
v_call: TRBV4-1
clone_size: .
d_call: .
cdr3_aa: CASSQDSLGVETQYF
cdr3_nt: TGCGCCAGCAGCCAAGACTCGCTGGGGGTGGAGACCCAGTACTTC

j_call: TRBJ1-2
v_call: TRBV12-3/TRBV12-4
clone_size: once
d_call: .
cdr3_aa: CASSTDRVYGYTF
cdr3_nt: TGTGCCAGCAGCACGGACAGAGTCTATGGCTACACCTTC

j_call: TRBJ2-7
v_call: TRBV7-9
clone_size: .
d_call: .
cdr3_aa: CASSPAAGASYEQYF
cdr3_nt: TGTGCCAGCAGCCCAGCCGCGGGGGCCTCCTACGAGCAGTACTTC

j_call: TRBJ1-5
v_call: TRBV20-1
clone_size: .
d_call: .
cdr3_aa: CSAMGRKSLDNQPQHF
cdr3_nt: TGCAGTGCTATGGGACGGAAGAGCTTGGACAATCAGCCCCAGCATTTT

j_call: TRBJ2-1
v_call: TRBV9
clone_size: once
d_call: TRBD1
cdr3_aa: CASSPVDRGGYNEQFF
cdr3_nt: TGTGCCAGCAGCCCCGTGGACAGGGGGGGGTACAATGAGCAGTTCTTC

j_call: TRBJ2-3
v_call: TRBV12-3/TRBV12-4
clone_size: .
d_call: TRBD2
cdr3_aa: CASSPELAGGDTQYF
cdr3_nt: TGTGCCAGCAGTCCTGAACTAGCGGGAGGAGATACGCAGTATTTT

j_call: TRBJ2-7
v_call: TRBV2
clone_size: .
d_call: .
cdr3_aa: CASTSGRTYEQYF
cdr3_nt: TGTGCCAGCACCTCGGGACGGACCTACGAGCAGTACTTC

j_call: TRBJ1-1
v_call: TRBV6-5
clone_size: .
d_call: .
cdr3_aa: CASSKNRDEAFF
cdr3_nt: TGTGCCAGCAGCAAAAACAGGGATGAAGCTTTCTTT

j_call: TRBJ2-7
v_call: TRBV7-9
clone_size: .
d_call: .
cdr3_aa: CASSLAFLREQHEQYF
cdr3_nt: TGTGCCAGCAGCTTAGCGTTTCTCAGGGAACAACACGAGCAGTACTTC

j_call: TRBJ2-7
v_call: TRBV5-1
clone_size: few
d_call: .
cdr3_aa: CASSLDRNYEQYF
cdr3_nt: TGCGCCAGCAGCTTGGACAGGAACTACGAGCAGTACTTC

j_call: TRBJ2-5
v_call: TRBV9
clone_size: .
d_call: TRBD1
cdr3_aa: CASSVRDRGETQYF
cdr3_nt: TGTGCCAGCAGCGTAAGGGACAGGGGGGAGACCCAGTACTTC

j_call: TRBJ2-3
v_call: TRBV2
clone_size: few
d_call: TRBD2
cdr3_aa: CASSEREGTSGGDTQYF
cdr3_nt: TGTGCCAGCAGTGAAAGGGAGGGGACCTCCGGAGGAGATACGCAGTATTTT

j_call: TRBJ2-1
v_call: TRBV9
clone_size: .
d_call: .
cdr3_aa: CASSAQRVLQGGNEQFF
cdr3_nt: TGTGCCAGCAGCGCCCAGCGGGTCCTACAAGGAGGCAATGAGCAGTTCTTC

j_call: TRBJ2-7
v_call: TRBV27
clone_size: .
d_call: .
cdr3_aa: CASNPRGWDEQYF
cdr3_nt: TGTGCCAGCAATCCTCGGGGGTGGGACGAGCAGTACTTC

j_call: TRBJ1-2
v_call: TRBV7-2
clone_size: .
d_call: .
cdr3_aa: CASSSSPGANYGYTF
cdr3_nt: TGTGCCAGCAGCTCATCCCCGGGGGCTAACTATGGCTACACCTTC

j_call: TRBJ2-4
v_call: TRBV2
clone_size: once
d_call: .
cdr3_aa: CASSDLGAPKNIQYF
cdr3_nt: TGTGCCAGCAGTGATTTGGGAGCGCCCAAAAACATTCAGTACTTC

j_call: TRBJ2-5
v_call: TRBV12-3/TRBV12-4
clone_size: .
d_call: TRBD2
cdr3_aa: CASSSKLAGGRGETQYF
cdr3_nt: TGTGCCAGCAGTTCGAAACTAGCGGGGGGCCGAGGGGAGACCCAGTACTTC

j_call: TRBJ1-4
v_call: TRBV5-4
clone_size: .
d_call: TRBD1
cdr3_aa: CASSSGQGRNEKLFF
cdr3_nt: TGTGCCAGCAGCTCCGGACAGGGCCGTAATGAAAAACTGTTTTTT

j_call: TRBJ2-7
v_call: TRBV7-9
clone_size: .
d_call: TRBD2
cdr3_aa: CASSLGLAGSISGYEQYF
cdr3_nt: TGTGCCAGCAGCTTAGGACTAGCGGGCAGCATAAGCGGGTACGAGCAGTACTTC